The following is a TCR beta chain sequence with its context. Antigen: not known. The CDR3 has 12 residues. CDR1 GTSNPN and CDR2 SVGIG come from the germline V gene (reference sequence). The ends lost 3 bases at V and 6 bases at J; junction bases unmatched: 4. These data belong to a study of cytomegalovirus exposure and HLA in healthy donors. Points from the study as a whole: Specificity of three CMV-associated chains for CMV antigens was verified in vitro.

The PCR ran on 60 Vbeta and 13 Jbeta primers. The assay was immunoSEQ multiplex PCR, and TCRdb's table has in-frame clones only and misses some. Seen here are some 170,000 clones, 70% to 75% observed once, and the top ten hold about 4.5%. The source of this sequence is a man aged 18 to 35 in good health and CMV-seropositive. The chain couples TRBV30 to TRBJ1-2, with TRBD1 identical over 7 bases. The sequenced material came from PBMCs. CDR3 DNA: TGTGCCTGGAGGACAGGGTTCAATGGCTACACCTTC. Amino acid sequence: CAWRTGFNGYTF.